These T cell receptor beta chains were read from a single sample in a study of cytomegalovirus exposure and HLA in healthy donors. Clones were sequenced by immunoSEQ multiplex PCR, and TCRdb holds only the in-frame ones, with some missing. The sample lists about 300,000 clones, 70% to 90% occurring once. The source material was PBMCs. All receptors come from a woman under 30 in good health and CMV-seronegative. CDR3s include the opening cysteine and the closing phenylalanine or tryptophan. The D gene is left open where the match is weak. Size is omitted from some rows. Given values are once, few, many or a class for expanded clones.

>TRBJ1-1|NA|TRBV28|NA|13
CASLAGGNTEAFF
TGTGCCAGCTTGGCGGGGGGAAACACTGAAGCTTTCTTT
>TRBJ2-7|NA|TRBV11-2|TRBD2|16
CASSTYRTSGRSGLRF
TGTGCCAGCAGCACATACCGGACTAGCGGGCGAAGCGGACTAAGATTC
>TRBJ1-1|NA|TRBV28|TRBD1|14
CASSTGALNTEAFF
TGTGCCAGCAGTACAGGGGCGCTGAACACTGAAGCTTTCTTT
>TRBJ2-2|NA|TRBV11-3|TRBD1|13
CASSSTQGGELFF
TGTGCCAGCAGCTCGACACAGGGGGGGGAGCTGTTTTTT
>TRBJ2-1|NA|TRBV5-1|NA|15
CASSLSPSDYNEQFF
TGCGCCAGCAGCTTGAGCCCTAGCGACTACAATGAGCAGTTCTTC
>TRBJ2-3|NA|TRBV14|TRBD2|16
CASSQSGLAGVDTQYF
TGTGCCAGCAGCCAATCCGGACTAGCGGGAGTAGATACGCAGTATTTT
>TRBJ2-5|NA|TRBV5-4|TRBD2|13
CASSYSGKETQYF
TGTGCCAGCAGCTATAGCGGGAAGGAGACCCAGTACTTC
>TRBJ2-3|NA|TRBV29-1|NA|14
CSVGRQGLTDTQYF
TGCAGCGTTGGACGGCAGGGACTCACAGATACGCAGTATTTT
>TRBJ1-6|NA|TRBV5-4|TRBD1|15
CASSPDTGGSSPLHF
TGTGCCAGCAGCCCGGATACAGGGGGAAGTTCACCCCTCCACTTT
>TRBJ2-5|NA|TRBV2|TRBD1|13
CASRWTGGETQYF
TGTGCCAGCAGATGGACAGGGGGAGAGACCCAGTACTTC
>TRBJ2-1|NA|TRBV28|TRBD2|17
CASSLESGRVSRNEQFF
TGTGCCAGCAGTTTAGAGAGCGGGAGGGTTTCGAGGAATGAGCAGTTCTTC
>TRBJ2-7|few|TRBV11-1|NA|14
CASSRVQGLYEQYF
TGTGCCAGCAGCCGAGTACAGGGACTATACGAGCAGTACTTC
>TRBJ1-2|NA|TRBV29-1|TRBD1|12
CSVRDRKGGYTF
TGCAGCGTCCGGGACAGAAAGGGTGGCTACACCTTC
>TRBJ2-3|NA|TRBV27|TRBD2|14
CASSVLAGADTQYF
TGTGCCAGCAGTGTACTAGCGGGAGCAGATACGCAGTATTTT
>TRBJ2-1|NA|TRBV4-1|NA|13
CASSQDLRGEQFF
TGCGCCAGCAGCCAAGATTTAAGGGGGGAGCAGTTCTTC
>TRBJ2-3|NA|TRBV11-1|TRBD1|15
CASSFSQGDGDTQYF
TGTGCCAGCAGCTTCAGTCAGGGGGACGGGGATACGCAGTATTTT
>TRBJ2-7|NA|TRBV28|TRBD1|13
CASNPGQGYEQYF
TGTGCCAGCAACCCTGGACAGGGATACGAGCAGTACTTC
>TRBJ1-4|once|TRBV25-1|NA|14
CASSERGLAEKLFF
TGTGCCAGCAGTGAACGTGGTCTGGCTGAAAAACTGTTTTTT
>TRBJ1-2|NA|TRBV4-2|TRBD1|17
CASSQDLLGQANYGYTF
TGTGCCAGCAGCCAAGATCTTCTAGGACAGGCGAACTATGGCTACACCTTC
>TRBJ2-7|NA|TRBV7-2|TRBD2|13
CASSLAGRMEQYF
TGTGCCAGCAGCCTAGCGGGGCGGATGGAGCAGTACTTC
>TRBJ2-2|NA|TRBV13|NA|14
CASSVGQNTGELFF
TGTGCCAGCAGCGTTGGACAGAACACCGGGGAGCTGTTTTTT
>TRBJ2-3|NA|TRBV2|TRBD1|13
CASSEDRTDTQYF
TGTGCCAGCAGCGAGGACAGGACAGATACGCAGTATTTT
>TRBJ1-5|NA|TRBV10-2|NA|14
CASSERGGNQPQHF
TGCGCCAGCAGTGAACGTGGGGGGAATCAGCCCCAGCATTTT
>TRBJ2-3|NA|TRBV6-5|TRBD1|13
CASSETGTDTQYF
TGTGCCAGCAGCGAGACAGGGACAGATACGCAGTATTTT
>TRBJ2-3|once|TRBV6-5|TRBD2|13
CASNDLAGNTQYF
TGTGCCAGCAATGACCTAGCGGGGAATACGCAGTATTTT
>TRBJ2-1|NA|TRBV4-1|NA|12
CASSHVSGEQFF
TGCGCCAGCAGCCATGTTTCGGGTGAGCAGTTCTTC
>TRBJ2-1|NA|TRBV5-4|TRBD2|16
CASSHDPGGSADEQFF
TGTGCCAGCAGCCACGACCCCGGGGGGAGTGCGGATGAGCAGTTCTTC
>TRBJ2-7|NA|TRBV6-1|TRBD2|18
CASSEEGPFGGRIDEQYF
TGTGCCAGCAGTGAAGAAGGTCCTTTTGGCGGGAGGATCGACGAGCAGTACTTC
>TRBJ2-7|NA|TRBV7-3|TRBD2|13
CASSLSGGYEQYF
TGTGCCAGCAGCCTCTCGGGGGGGTACGAGCAGTACTTC
>TRBJ2-7|NA|TRBV6-6|TRBD2|14
CASSSASGRSEQYF
TGTGCCAGCAGTTCCGCTAGCGGGAGAAGCGAGCAGTACTTC
>TRBJ1-1|NA|TRBV6-5|NA|15
CASSYSSTMNTEAFF
TGTGCCAGCAGTTACTCGTCTACCATGAACACTGAAGCTTTCTTT
>TRBJ2-7|NA|TRBV10-3|TRBD1|15
CARIGVGQESYEQYF
TGTGCCAGGATAGGTGTGGGACAGGAGTCCTACGAGCAGTACTTC
>TRBJ1-1|NA|TRBV18|TRBD1|15
CASSLSGQVNTEAFF
TGTGCCAGCTCACTAAGCGGACAGGTGAACACTGAAGCTTTCTTT
>TRBJ2-3|NA|TRBV27|NA|13
CASSLPRVDTQYF
TGTGCCAGCAGTCTCCCTCGGGTGGATACGCAGTATTTT
>TRBJ2-3|NA|TRBV27|NA|15
CASTVQGSSTDTQYF
TGTGCCAGCACGGTACAGGGTTCTAGCACAGATACGCAGTATTTT
>TRBJ1-1|once|TRBV2|NA|11
CASSDPLEAFF
TGTGCCAGCAGTGACCCACTTGAAGCTTTCTTT
>TRBJ1-5|NA|TRBV6-6|TRBD1|15
CASSHSGTGNQPQHF
TGTGCCAGCAGTCACTCCGGGACAGGGAATCAGCCCCAGCATTTT
>TRBJ2-3|NA|TRBV4-1|NA|15
CASSQSGLSTDTQYF
TGCGCCAGCAGCCAAAGCGGACTTAGCACAGATACGCAGTATTTT
>TRBJ1-1|NA|TRBV5-6|TRBD1|14
CASSWDSLNTEAFF
TGTGCCAGCAGCTGGGACAGCCTGAACACTGAAGCTTTCTTT
>TRBJ2-7|NA|TRBV28|TRBD2|14
CASTRGGSLYEQYF
TGTGCCAGCACGCGGGGAGGGAGCTTGTACGAGCAGTACTTC
>TRBJ1-1|NA|TRBV12-5|TRBD1|17
CASGLARTGRMNTEAFF
TGTGCTAGTGGTTTGGCTCGGACAGGGAGAATGAACACTGAAGCTTTCTTT
>TRBJ2-1|NA|TRBV4-3|TRBD2|17
CASSPWGGLATYNEQFF
TGCGCCAGCAGCCCGTGGGGTGGACTAGCGACCTACAATGAGCAGTTCTTC
>TRBJ2-7|few|TRBV5-1|TRBD1|16
CASSRRGQGGSYEQYF
TGCGCCAGCAGCAGACGGGGACAGGGGGGCTCCTACGAGCAGTACTTC
>TRBJ2-6|NA|TRBV28|NA|15
CASSPPGTGANVLTF
TGTGCCAGCAGTCCGCCCGGGACTGGGGCCAACGTCCTGACTTTC
>TRBJ1-5|NA|TRBV28|NA|13
CASSPDSLQPQHF
TGTGCCAGCAGTCCGGACAGCCTTCAGCCCCAGCATTTT
>TRBJ2-7|NA|TRBV6-5|NA|16
CASSYSGGVELSEQYF
TGTGCCAGCAGTTACTCCGGCGGGGTGGAACTCTCCGAGCAGTACTTC
>TRBJ1-5|NA|TRBV7-2|NA|15
CASSPYDMNNQPQHF
TGTGCCAGCAGCCCGTACGACATGAACAATCAGCCCCAGCATTTT